This record concerns one TCR beta chain sequence. There is no known antigen for this receptor. No much larger clone exists at a distance of one base, and base qualities are not known. This record comes from a study of cytomegalovirus exposure and HLA in healthy donors (dated by TCRdb to between 2016 and 2019). About the investigation overall: An earlier analysis of roughly 610 of the donors reported over 250 Gb of sequence data and around 120 million unique TCR beta sequences obtained from around 190 million T cells. An early release covering 550 to 650 HLA-typed donors comprised 300 to 350 gigabases of sequencing data and 85 million or so unique TCR sequences. The genetic ancestry cluster associated with self-reported Caucasian donors included about 84% of the 350 to 500 genotyped donors. The aim of the study was to test whether cataloging public T cell receptors could identify signatures of past pathogen exposure. Using immunosequencing, the study profiled T cell repertoires from about 650 subjects and related those repertoires to cytomegalovirus serostatus. Along with the approximately 670-subject first cohort, a separate validation cohort of over a hundred different subjects was used. To predict cytomegalovirus infection status, the study combined high-throughput TCR immunosequencing, statistical association of individual TCRs with disease status, and machine learning. To study patterns of TCR occurrence, a later analysis re-analyzed previously published TCR beta repertoires from around 670 donors and added high-resolution HLA genotyping. In the later analysis, no new phenotypic data were used to find candidate immune exposures; instead, reliance was placed on TCR beta sequences and their occurrence across donors. An earlier analysis of some 600 of the donors applied high-throughput TCR beta sequencing to assess whether each TCR beta V gene segment acted as functional or pseudogenic. Donor age, sex, ethnicity and CMV serostatus were compiled together with the repertoire data. A later genetic analysis used genome-wide SNP genotypes for about 65% of the 666 donors, treating that subset as a discovery cohort. All discovery cohort repertoires had been generated using a single sequencing platform. Both class I and class II loci were covered by HLA typing, at four-digit resolution. The number of donors typed differed by locus, with roughly 620-630 for A, B, C, DRB1 and DQB1, 522 for DQA1, 600 to 610 for DPA1, and around 460 for DPB1. Because of strong linkage in the cohort, roughly five DR-DQ haplotypes were treated as single units for association and clustering. Across around 400 genotyped donors of the cohort, an average of roughly 230,000 unique TCR beta nucleotide sequences per donor were sequenced, and 15% to 20% of those sequences were non-productive.

The cohort was made up of around 720 healthy bone marrow donors. Cohort members were all nominally healthy when sampled, although unrecorded immune exposures were likely present. The donor was CMV seropositive and was included in the group of around 300 seropositive cohort members. Each donor provided a peripheral blood sample, and peripheral blood mononuclear cells were used for TCR beta sequencing. Genomic DNA extraction from the blood cell samples was performed with the Qiagen DNeasy Blood Extraction Kit. The paper as a whole reports these results and caveats: A further reported finding was that TCR beta sequences accurately predicted the HLA-A and HLA-B alleles for most subjects in the first cohort. In vitro tests confirmed that a few of the cytomegalovirus-associated TCR beta chains recognize cytomegalovirus antigens. Compared with equally common non-associated chains, HLA-associated TCR beta chains in a later analysis were more clonally expanded and had lower generation probabilities. Because some donors lacked HLA typing at each locus, the association tests relied only on the typed subset. The only immune exposure information available for the cohort was CMV serostatus. The presence/absence analyses assumed that sequencing depth was roughly uniform across donors, and that assumption may not be true. A cluster of highly shared sequence variants was judged likely to represent a technical artifact of the sequencing pipeline. The 87-base-pair reads could not distinguish some IMGT-functional V segments, including TRBV6-2 and TRBV6-3, so those segments were excluded. In an earlier analysis of fewer than 700 of the donors, most TCR beta V segments appeared in productive rearrangements about 87% or about 30% of the time, broadly matching IMGT annotations. In a later analysis, several top co-occurrence clusters were reported to appear linked to parvovirus B19, influenza, CMV and Epstein-Barr virus. It was suggested by the authors that the approach could potentially be generalized to other disease states and immunological phenotypes. When HLA alleles, especially DR and DQ, strongly co-occurred, TCR associations were difficult to assign to individual alleles. A total of 164 TCR beta chains were listed by the study as associated with cytomegalovirus. Specific HLA alleles were associated with 15,000 to 20,000 TCR beta sequences at a false discovery rate of 0.05 in a later analysis. A later genetic analysis reported fewer N-insertions in productive TCRs among donors in an Asian-associated ancestry cluster than the roughly 700-donor mean. Linkage disequilibrium might explain the correlated functional status among segregating V segments, but an unknown experimental factor could not be excluded. In both the original and validation cohorts, the classifier was reported to diagnose cytomegalovirus status with high specificity and sensitivity. Only TCR beta chains were sequenced in this cohort, and the absence of alpha or paired-chain data limited detectable features. V-gene and J-gene trimming of TCR beta chains was associated with a missense DCLRE1C variant in a later genetic analysis, and the association was replicated in an independent cohort. A later analysis found that TCR association rates varied across HLA loci, with DRB1 alleles showing the most associated TCRs and HLA-C alleles the fewest. Most TCR sequences were seen in very few donors, while some public TCRs were found in many individuals. Most CMV-associated TCR beta chains appeared to be HLA-restricted in a later analysis, and the HLA associations seemed to be driven largely by CMV exposure. Seventeen rarely observed V segments, including chromosome 9 orphons, were excluded from the earlier analysis of a few hundred of the donors because counts were too low.

In the germline V gene, CDR1 corresponds to SGHVS and CDR2 to FQNEAQ. V is pruned by 5 bases and J by 4 bases, leaving 14 bases of the junction without a gene match. Counted from cysteine to phenylalanine, this CDR3 has 18 amino acids. Only the CDR3 portion is preserved as DNA: 54 bases, with reading frame beginning at the first base. The library came from the immunoSEQ multiplex PCR assay. For the multiplex PCR, a mixture combining 60 forward primers for TCR Vbeta segments and 13 reverse primers for TCR Jbeta segments was used. The CDR3 region of rearranged TCR beta genes was amplified from genomic DNA by a multiplex PCR assay. On the Illumina HiSeq System, the amplified TCR beta libraries were sequenced as 87-base-pair reads. The original methods were these. In a later analysis, 70 million to 95 million unique TCR beta chains were counted across the 500 to 700 repertoires, and roughly 11 million of these chains were shared by at least two donors. A nearest-neighbor algorithm error-corrected the raw reads and collapsed the reads into unique sequences, merging closely related sequences to remove PCR and sequencing errors. Alignment of CDR3 sequences to IMGT reference sequences was used to assign V, D and J gene segments. For a sequence to be retained, at least a six-nucleotide match to both a V gene segment and a J gene segment was required. Rearrangements were classified as productive when the CDR3 lacked stop codons and remained in frame with V and J, and all other rearrangements were classified as non-productive. Following IMGT convention, CDR3 was defined as the stretch from the second conserved V-encoded cysteine to the conserved J-encoded phenylalanine. The earlier analysis of a few hundred of the donors excluded any sequence lacking an unambiguous match to a single V gene segment. An earlier analysis of several hundred of the donors called V segments functional above 56.7% productive rearrangements and segregating when the between-donor standard deviation exceeded 5%. A statistical classification framework was built to diagnose cytomegalovirus status from the catalog of TCR beta chain sequences. A later analysis assigned V and J genes by comparing TCR nucleotide sequences with IMGT/GENE-DB human TR gene sequences. In a later analysis, CDR3 sequences and most-parsimonious VDJ recombination scenarios were assigned using the TCRdist pipeline. A later analysis defined each TCR beta chain by its CDR3 amino acid sequence plus V-gene family, and excluded reads lacking a unique V-gene family. As a way to deal with suspected cross-contamination and a sequencing artifact, a later analysis dropped hundreds of nucleotide sequences that were highly shared and had low generation probability. A later analysis calculated a clonal expansion index for each public chain from normalized within-repertoire ranks of inferred template counts. Generation probabilities in a later analysis came from a VDJ recombination model fitted to out-of-frame rearrangements, and those results were checked against IGoR. In a later analysis, hypergeometric tests were used to score TCR-TCR, TCR-HLA and TCR-CMV co-occurrence, with a repertoire-size bias correction applied to TCR pairs. False discovery rates were estimated in a later analysis by permuting HLA or CMV assignments 20 times. In a later analysis, co-occurring TCRs were grouped using DBSCAN, and TCRdist sequence similarity was added for clustering within HLA-allele-positive subsets. For co-occurrence clustering, repertoires with fewer than 30,000 or more than 120,000 public chains were excluded, along with five or six repertoires with anomalous nucleotide sharing. TCRdb took this table from immuneACCESS and kept in-frame rearrangements with V and J called. Such tables lack part of the clones; where checked against another copy, unresolved V genes explain under half of the gap, and the rest is unexplained. That table is the source of V, J and clone size, and D and trimming were worked out from the DNA. The sample profile shows 200,000 or so clones; roughly 77% of them were found once. Approximately 0.4% of the sample is taken by the ten largest.

The rearranged chain carries TRBV7-8 and TRBJ2-3, with 11 bases in between that match TRBD2. Sequenced sample: PBMCs. This sequence was found in a male donor in good health and CMV-seropositive. The bases are TGTGCCAGCAGCCCGTTGGGACTAGCGGTGAGGAATCCAGATACGCAGTATTTT. It translates as CASSPLGLAVRNPDTQYF.